This T cell receptor beta chain comes out of a study of molecular identifiers for immune sequencing clone quantification. General study results and limits: Clones above 20 RNA copies contained over 98% of effector molecules but under 1% of naive ones.

This clonotype was detected many times. Its antigen is unknown. Previously described methods and listed TCR primers were employed for the bulk TCR libraries. Via MiXCR, TCRdb re-called the PCR reads, giving one row per CDR3 protein. The table includes some 320,000 distinct CDR3 sequences, about a fifth detected once. CDR3 length: 16 amino acids. With V trimmed by 4 bases and J by 2 bases, 8 bases remained unmatched. Germline V gene data show CDR1 as SGHTA and CDR2 as FQGNSA. As CD8+CD4-CCR7+CD45RA+ cells, naive CD8 T cells were sorted. The sequence was collected from a human donor in good health. Some libraries in this study had Jurkat cell RNA spiked in. Sequencing was done on a sample of naive CD8+ T cells from blood, with Jurkat cell RNA spiked in. The subset here: FACS-sorted CD8+CD4-CCR7+CD45RA+ naive T cells. The chain uses TRBV7-2 and TRBJ2-3; 8 nucleotides match TRBD2. In DNA form, the CDR3 reads TGTGCCAGCAGCTACTCGGGGGGGCAGGACACAGATACGCAGTATTTT. Its protein is CASSYSGGQDTDTQYF.